The 20 T cell receptor beta chains reported below all come from one sample, sequenced in a study of blood T cell repertoires in COVID-19. Generated by immunoSEQ multiplex PCR, the TCRdb table keeps only in-frame clones and is missing some. The table lists 100,000 to 150,000 clones, roughly 72% of them singletons. Sequencing used peripheral blood. The origin of the receptors is a man older than 75 with COVID-19, enrolled during active disease.

The chain employs TRBV7-9 and TRBJ1-1; D possibly corresponds to TRBD1 (5 bases). From germline, CDR1 is SEHNR and CDR2 FQNEAQ (reference sequence). The CDR3 covers 14 residues. V shed 4 bases and J shed 1 base, with 10 bases lying between them. The CDR3: CASSSTVRNTEAFF. In DNA, the CDR3 is TGTGCCAGCAGCTCGACAGTTCGGAACACTGAAGCTTTCTTT.

CDR3 loop: CASSRRDYTDTQYF. Here the CDR3 DNA reads TGTGCCAGCAGCAGAAGGGACTACACAGATACGCAGTATTTT. The genes are TRBV11-2 and TRBJ2-3; 7 bases are a match to TRBD2. V trimming: 5 bases; J trimming: 2 bases; junction bases outside the gene matches: 4. Germline loops: CDR1 SGHAT, CDR2 FQNNGV. CDR3 size: 14 residues.

This clone has a count of ten or more. This chain links TRBV7-8 with TRBJ2-7, with D perhaps TRBD1 (5 bases). The germline CDR1 and CDR2 sequences are SGHVS and FQNEAQ. V lost 5 bases to trimming and J lost 3 bases, with 26 bases between them. The CDR3 consists of 18 residues. The CDR3 protein is CASSARSWSADNYYEQYF. CDR3 DNA sequence: TGTGCCAGCAGCGCTCGGTCCTGGTCGGCGGACAATTACTACGAGCAGTACTTC.

The CDR3 DNA follows: TGCGCCAGCAGCCCGGGACAGGGCGGTGTGGCGCGTGAGCAGTTCTTC. It encodes CASSPGQGGVAREQFF. The chain uses TRBV5-1 and TRBJ2-1; TRBD1 matches 9 bases. The CDR3 runs 16 residues. Trimming at V came to 4 bases and at J to 9 bases, leaving 14 bases not matched to a gene. Germline CDR1 SGHRS, CDR2 YFSETQ.

The V gene is TRBV7-9, the J gene TRBJ2-3, with 9 bases matching TRBD2. Germline assignment: CDR1 SEHNR and CDR2 FQNEAQ (reference sequence). The CDR3 contains 16 residues. After removal of 4 bases from V and 5 bases from J, the junction contained 10 bases not matched to a gene. The CDR3 DNA sequence: TGTGCCAGCAGCTCTCTAGCGGGATACCGGGGAGATACGCAGTATTTT. It encodes CASSSLAGYRGDTQYF.

The V and J genes are TRBV28 and TRBJ2-3; D call uncertain. V was trimmed by 5 bases and J by 0 bases, leaving 15 bases between them. CDR3 length: 16 amino acids. Germline CDR1 and CDR2: MDHEN and SYDVKM. The CDR3 loop reads CASSAALKTSTDTQYF. DNA for the CDR3: TGTGCCAGCAGTGCCGCTTTAAAAACTAGCACAGATACGCAGTATTTT.

The V and J genes are TRBV7-2 and TRBJ1-1; the D gene is possibly TRBD1 (6 bases). Per the germline V gene, CDR1 is SGHTA and CDR2 is FQGNSA. V was clipped by 5 bases and J by 4 bases, with 11 bases between them. The CDR3 contains 13 residues. The CDR3 nucleotides are TGTGCCAGCAGCCCACAGGGATCCACTGAAGCTTTCTTT. Amino acid sequence: CASSPQGSTEAFF.

The chain carries TRBV9 and TRBJ2-5, with D possibly being TRBD1 (5 bases). Germline V gives CDR1 SGDLS, CDR2 YYNGEE. This CDR3 spans 15 amino acids. Trimming cost V 1 base and J 1 base, with 11 bases left between them. The CDR3 region is CASSVQGTLQETQYF. The CDR3 coding sequence is TGTGCCAGCAGCGTACAGGGCACCCTCCAAGAGACCCAGTACTTC.

This chain uses TRBV9 with TRBJ2-2, with a tentative D call TRBD2 (5 bases). Trimming removed 1 base from V and 7 bases from J, with 8 bases in between. The CDR3 contains 13 residues. Germline loops: CDR1 SGDLS, CDR2 YYNGEE. Here the CDR3 reads CASSVLGDGELFF. CDR3 coding DNA: TGTGCCAGCAGCGTACTGGGAGACGGGGAGCTGTTTTTT.

V gene TRBV5-1 combines with J gene TRBJ2-3; D gene unclear. Between the trimmed V and J ends, which lost 0 bases and 3 bases, there was a span of 11 bases. This CDR3 has 15 residues. Germline V gene data show CDR1 as SGHRS and CDR2 as YFSETQ. The CDR3 region is CASSLVSFVTDTQYF. CDR3 nucleotide sequence: TGCGCCAGCAGCTTGGTGTCGTTCGTGACAGATACGCAGTATTTT.

The chain couples TRBV19 to TRBJ2-1; 9 nucleotides agree with TRBD2. The length of the CDR3 is 14 residues. With V trimmed by 7 bases and J by 7 bases, 8 bases remained unmatched. Germline-derived CDR1 and CDR2 are LNHDA and SQIVND (reference sequence). The CDR3, as DNA: TGTGCCAGTAATGCGGGAGGGCGAGCAAATGAGCAGTTCTTC. It translates to CASNAGGRANEQFF.

The chain carries TRBV5-1 and TRBJ2-5; 9 bases map to TRBD2. V was clipped by 4 bases and J by 1 base; unmatched bases: 8. This CDR3 has 16 amino acids. Per the germline V gene, CDR1 is SGHRS and CDR2 is YFSETQ. This CDR3 reads CASSNRLAELQETQYF. The DNA of the CDR3 is TGCGCCAGCAGCAACAGACTAGCGGAGCTCCAAGAGACCCAGTACTTC.

This clone was counted between two and nine times. The rearrangement links TRBV6-5 to TRBJ1-2; 8 nucleotides line up with TRBD1. V dropped 6 bases and J dropped 2; count of bases not matched to a gene: 5. Germline V gene sequence: CDR1 MNHEY, CDR2 SVGAGI. The CDR3 spans 14 residues. CDR3: CASSPTGENYGYTF. The CDR3 region has the DNA TGTGCCAGCAGCCCGACAGGGGAAAACTATGGCTACACCTTC.

This clone was picked up a small number of times. The chain joins TRBV28 to TRBJ1-3, with a tentative D call TRBD1 (6 bases). V was pared by 6 bases and J by 3 bases, with 12 bases between. The CDR3 is made up of 14 amino acids. CDR1 MDHEN and CDR2 SYDVKM come from the germline V gene. The CDR3: CASRQGLGGNTIYF. The DNA of the CDR3 is TGTGCCAGCAGACAGGGTTTAGGTGGAAACACCATATATTTT. Full variable domain (missing parts from reference TRBV28 and TRBJ1-3): DVKVTQSSRYLVKRTGEKVFLECVQDMDHENMFWYRQDPGLGLRLIYFSYDVKMKEKGDIPEGYSVSREKKERFSLILESASTNQTSMYLCASRQGLGGNTIYFGEGSWLTVV.

The CDR3 DNA follows: TGTGCCAGCAGCTCGACAGGGAACTACAATGAGCAGTTCTTC. It is translated as CASSSTGNYNEQFF. The chain has TRBV11-2 and TRBJ2-1; TRBD1 agrees at 7 bases. The germline gives CDR1 SGHAT, CDR2 FQNNGV. The CDR3 contains 14 residues. Trimming took 4 bases from V and 3 from J; bases not matched to a gene: 3.

The chain couples TRBV7-2 to TRBJ2-6; TRBD1 matches 9 bases. J gave up 3 bases and V 3 bases, and 3 bases lay outside the gene matches. Germline values: CDR1 SGHTA, CDR2 FQGNSA. The length of the CDR3 is 16 residues. The CDR3 nucleotides are TGTGCCAGCAGCTTGACAGGGGGGTTTGGGGCCAACGTCCTGACTTTC. It yields the protein CASSLTGGFGANVLTF.

The rearrangement uses TRBV28 and TRBJ2-6, with 12 positions matching TRBD1. Germline V lookup: CDR1 MDHEN, CDR2 SYDVKM. J was trimmed by 4 bases and V by 4 bases; bases with no gene match: 5. This CDR3 spans 17 amino acids. The DNA for the CDR3 is TGTGCCAGCAGTTGGGGACAGGGGGCCTCAGGGGCCAACGTCCTGACTTTC. Translation gives CASSWGQGASGANVLTF.

This clone was found a few times. V usage is TRBV6-5 and J usage is TRBJ2-1, with TRBD2 matching 7 bases. After removal of 8 bases from V and 2 bases from J, the junction contained 6 bases not matched to a gene. Germline CDR1 reads MNHEY; CDR2 reads SVGAGI. The CDR3 has 14 residues. CDR3 residues: CASRVAGAYNEQFF. DNA of the CDR3: TGTGCCAGCCGGGTGGCGGGAGCCTACAATGAGCAGTTCTTC.

The chain links TRBV28 to TRBJ2-1, with D perhaps matching TRBD2 (5 bases). The germline gives CDR1 MDHEN, CDR2 SYDVKM. V lost 3 bases and J lost 4, with 19 bases in between. The CDR3 totals 17 residues. CDR3 sequence (DNA): TGTGCCAGCAGTTTTATGATGAGCGGATATGAGTACAATGAGCAGTTCTTC. It encodes CASSFMMSGYEYNEQFF.

V gene TRBV27 combines with J gene TRBJ2-7; 11 nucleotides agree with TRBD1. The CDR3 covers 15 residues. With V trimmed by 4 bases and J by 5 bases, 7 bases remained unmatched. CDR1 and CDR2 from the germline V gene are MNHEY and SMNVEV (reference sequence). The CDR3 reads CASSSPWTGGHEQYF. CDR3 DNA: TGTGCCAGCAGTTCCCCCTGGACAGGGGGCCACGAGCAGTACTTC.